This is a list of T cell receptor beta chains from one sample in a study of graft-versus-host responses after intestinal transplantation. Their target antigens are unknown. Repertoires were generated with immunoSEQ multiplex PCR, while TCRdb's copy carries only in-frame clones and drops some. Among about 25,000 clones listed, about four fifths were seen once. The input for sequencing was unstimulated CD8+ T cells sorted from spleen or lymph node cells, taken before transplant. The receptors were gathered from a human donor who was the organ donor for an intestinal transplant. Each CDR3 is given with its conserved first and last residue. The order of the fields is D gene, J gene, clone size, CDR3 length, V gene, CDR3 DNA, CDR3 protein. D genes are given only for firm matches. Some rows mark clone size as missing; the rest say once, few, many or name a class of expanded clone.

d_call: TRBD2
j_call: TRBJ2-1
clone_size: .
cdr3_length: 12
v_call: TRBV7-2
cdr3_nt: TGTGCCAGCAGCCCTGGGACTAACCTACAGTTCTTC
cdr3_aa: CASSPGTNLQFF

d_call: .
j_call: TRBJ1-6
clone_size: .
cdr3_length: 15
v_call: TRBV7-9
cdr3_nt: TGTGCCAGCAGCTTAATCATAGGGCAGGATTCACCCCTCCACTTT
cdr3_aa: CASSLIIGQDSPLHF

d_call: TRBD2
j_call: TRBJ2-1
clone_size: .
cdr3_length: 19
v_call: TRBV28
cdr3_nt: TGTGCCAGCAGTCTAACCACTCTGACTAGCGGGAGAAAATACAATGAGCAGTTCTTC
cdr3_aa: CASSLTTLTSGRKYNEQFF

d_call: TRBD1
j_call: TRBJ1-1
clone_size: .
cdr3_length: 14
v_call: TRBV2
cdr3_nt: TGTGCCAGCGCCCAGACAGGGATGAACACTGAAGCTTTCTTT
cdr3_aa: CASAQTGMNTEAFF

d_call: TRBD2
j_call: TRBJ2-3
clone_size: .
cdr3_length: 17
v_call: TRBV19
cdr3_nt: TGTGCCAGTAGTATAAGGTTAGCGGGACCTTCCACAGATACGCAGTATTTT
cdr3_aa: CASSIRLAGPSTDTQYF

d_call: .
j_call: TRBJ2-7
clone_size: .
cdr3_length: 13
v_call: TRBV27
cdr3_nt: TGTGCCAGCAGTTTGGGCTACAGCTACGAGCAGTACTTC
cdr3_aa: CASSLGYSYEQYF

d_call: TRBD1
j_call: TRBJ1-4
clone_size: .
cdr3_length: 15
v_call: TRBV29-1
cdr3_nt: TGCAGCGTTGAAGGGGTGGCGGACAGGGGGGAAAAACTGTTTTTT
cdr3_aa: CSVEGVADRGEKLFF

d_call: .
j_call: TRBJ2-3
clone_size: .
cdr3_length: 16
v_call: TRBV6-4
cdr3_nt: TGTGCCAGCAGTGACGGGGGCCAGGGCGACATAGATACGCAGTATTTT
cdr3_aa: CASSDGGQGDIDTQYF

d_call: .
j_call: TRBJ2-5
clone_size: .
cdr3_length: 15
v_call: TRBV7-9
cdr3_nt: TGTGCCAGCAGCTTGGAAGTGGGGCAGGGGGAGACCCAGTACTTC
cdr3_aa: CASSLEVGQGETQYF

d_call: TRBD1
j_call: TRBJ1-1
clone_size: few
cdr3_length: 15
v_call: TRBV27
cdr3_nt: TGTGCCAGCAGCAGGGACAGGGCGGTAGGTACTGAAGCTTTCTTT
cdr3_aa: CASSRDRAVGTEAFF

d_call: .
j_call: TRBJ2-3
clone_size: .
cdr3_length: 15
v_call: TRBV9
cdr3_nt: TGTGCCAGCAGCCCGCCGGGGATAAGCACAGATACGCAGTATTTT
cdr3_aa: CASSPPGISTDTQYF

d_call: .
j_call: TRBJ1-5
clone_size: .
cdr3_length: 14
v_call: TRBV5-5
cdr3_nt: TGTGCCAGCAGCCAACAATCGGGTCGGGAAGCCCAGCATTTT
cdr3_aa: CASSQQSGREAQHF

d_call: TRBD2
j_call: TRBJ2-7
clone_size: .
cdr3_length: 13
v_call: TRBV7-9
cdr3_nt: TGTGCCAGCAGCTCCGGACTAGGCCACGAGCAGTACTTC
cdr3_aa: CASSSGLGHEQYF

d_call: .
j_call: TRBJ2-5
clone_size: .
cdr3_length: 15
v_call: TRBV6-5
cdr3_nt: TGTGCCAGCAGTTACTCTCCAGGCGGGTCGGAGACCCAGTACTTC
cdr3_aa: CASSYSPGGSETQYF

d_call: TRBD2
j_call: TRBJ2-3
clone_size: .
cdr3_length: 16
v_call: TRBV9
cdr3_nt: TGTGCCAGCAGCCCAGAACCGGGAGGAACCACAGATACGCAGTATTTT
cdr3_aa: CASSPEPGGTTDTQYF

d_call: .
j_call: TRBJ2-7
clone_size: .
cdr3_length: 14
v_call: TRBV7-8
cdr3_nt: TGTGCCAGCAGCTTAGAGTGGCCCCTCTACGAGCAGTACTTC
cdr3_aa: CASSLEWPLYEQYF

d_call: .
j_call: TRBJ2-1
clone_size: .
cdr3_length: 14
v_call: TRBV7-6
cdr3_nt: TGTGCCAGCAGAAAAGAAAGCTCCTACAATGAGCAGTTCTTC
cdr3_aa: CASRKESSYNEQFF

d_call: .
j_call: TRBJ2-5
clone_size: .
cdr3_length: 14
v_call: TRBV9
cdr3_nt: TGTGCCAGCAGCGCGAGAGGACTAGGGGGGACCCAGTACTTC
cdr3_aa: CASSARGLGGTQYF

d_call: .
j_call: TRBJ1-1
clone_size: .
cdr3_length: 15
v_call: TRBV19
cdr3_nt: TGTGCCAGTAGTGCGACCGGGACTCTTCGGACTGAAGCTTTCTTT
cdr3_aa: CASSATGTLRTEAFF

d_call: TRBD2
j_call: TRBJ2-1
clone_size: few
cdr3_length: 16
v_call: TRBV11-2
cdr3_nt: TGTGCCAGCAGCTTAGGGGTGTGGGAGGGGTACAATGAGCAGTTCTTC
cdr3_aa: CASSLGVWEGYNEQFF

d_call: .
j_call: TRBJ2-7
clone_size: .
cdr3_length: 13
v_call: TRBV4-3
cdr3_nt: TGCGCCAGCAGCCAAGAACTCCCATACGAGCAGTACTTC
cdr3_aa: CASSQELPYEQYF

d_call: .
j_call: TRBJ2-7
clone_size: .
cdr3_length: 12
v_call: TRBV5-1
cdr3_nt: TGCGCCAGCAGCTTAGAGGGCTACGAGCAGTACTTC
cdr3_aa: CASSLEGYEQYF

d_call: TRBD1
j_call: TRBJ1-2
clone_size: once
cdr3_length: 16
v_call: TRBV4-1
cdr3_nt: TGCGCCAGCAGCCAAGGGCATTCAGGGGGGACATATGGCTACACCTTC
cdr3_aa: CASSQGHSGGTYGYTF

d_call: .
j_call: TRBJ1-2
clone_size: .
cdr3_length: 12
v_call: TRBV21-1
cdr3_nt: TGTGCCAGCAGCAAACATTCCGATGGCTACACCTTC
cdr3_aa: CASSKHSDGYTF

d_call: .
j_call: TRBJ2-7
clone_size: once
cdr3_length: 11
v_call: TRBV10-3
cdr3_nt: TGTGCCATCAGTGAGTCTAGCGAGCAGTACTTC
cdr3_aa: CAISESSEQYF

d_call: .
j_call: TRBJ2-7
clone_size: .
cdr3_length: 12
v_call: TRBV27
cdr3_nt: TGTGCCAGCAGTAGGTCAGGGTACGAGCAGTACTTC
cdr3_aa: CASSRSGYEQYF

d_call: TRBD2
j_call: TRBJ2-1
clone_size: once
cdr3_length: 14
v_call: TRBV9
cdr3_nt: TGTGCCAGCAGCCCAGCGGGGGCCCGTGATGAGCAGTTCTTC
cdr3_aa: CASSPAGARDEQFF